The 9 T cell receptor beta chains below come from one sample, sequenced in a study of OX40 agonist ivuxolimab in advanced cancers. Only in-frame clones appear in the TCRdb table, and some are missing; sequencing was by immunoSEQ multiplex PCR. Among about 32,000 clones listed, around nine tenths were seen once. This material consisted of CD4+ or CD8+ T cells sorted from blood, taken in a trial of the OX40 agonist ivuxolimab. Receptor source: an adult with an advanced solid tumor such as melanoma, head and neck, liver or kidney cancer.

This clone was counted between two and nine times. The CDR3 loop reads CASSYSTHQPQHF. CDR3 nucleotides: TGTGCCAGCAGTTACTCGACGCATCAGCCCCAGCATTTT. The chain has TRBV6-5 and TRBJ1-5; unclear D gene. Per the germline V gene, CDR1 is MNHEY and CDR2 is SVGAGI. V was shortened by 0 bases and J by 5 bases, with 5 bases between the two germline ends. The CDR3 length is 13 residues.

The chain is built from TRBV2 and TRBJ2-5; D not certain. Trimming removed 7 bases at V and 0 bases at J, with 9 bases between. Germline-derived CDR1 and CDR2 are SNHLY and FYNNEI. This CDR3 comprises 13 residues. CDR3 residues: CASNPENQETQYF. DNA for the CDR3: TGTGCCAGCAACCCAGAAAACCAAGAGACCCAGTACTTC.

The chain joins TRBV6-4 to TRBJ1-5; D uncertain. The CDR3 loop spans 13 amino acids. Per the germline V gene, CDR1 is MRHNA and CDR2 is SNTAGT. V was trimmed by 3 bases and J by 4 bases, leaving 7 bases between them. The CDR3 nucleotides are TGTGCCAGCAGTGAATGGCCGAATCAGCCCCAGCATTTT. The encoded protein is CASSEWPNQPQHF.

The chain carries TRBV28 and TRBJ2-7; tentative D call: TRBD1 (7 bases). Germline V gene data show CDR1 as MDHEN and CDR2 as SYDVKM. The CDR3 spans 15 residues. Trimming took 5 bases from V and 3 from J, leaving 17 bases between them. CDR3 sequence: CASSPAGGLNYEQYF. In DNA, the CDR3 is TGTGCCAGCAGTCCGGCAGGGGGGCTGAACTACGAGCAGTACTTC.

V and J are TRBV19 and TRBJ2-2, with D hard to call. There are 13 residues in the CDR3. V lost 1 base to trimming and J lost 6 bases, with 6 bases between them. CDR1 LNHDA and CDR2 SQIVND come from the germline V gene (reference sequence). CDR3 sequence reads: CASSIGTAGELFF. CDR3 sequence (DNA): TGTGCCAGTAGTATAGGAACGGCCGGGGAGCTGTTTTTT.

The DNA for the CDR3 is TGCGCCAGCAGCCAAGTGGTAGGGGGTGAAGGCGCAGATACGCAGTATTTT. Protein: CASSQVVGGEGADTQYF. The genes are TRBV4-1 and TRBJ2-3, with D perhaps TRBD1 (6 bases). The CDR3 is made up of 17 amino acids. Between the trimmed V and J ends, which lost 1 base and 4 bases, there was a span of 18 bases. CDR1 and CDR2 (germline): MGHRA, YSYEKL.

The CDR3 loop reads CASSLTGTAPLETQYF. The CDR3 DNA follows: TGTGCCAGCAGCCTTACCGGGACAGCCCCGTTGGAGACCCAGTACTTC. The rearrangement uses TRBV7-9 and TRBJ2-5; 7 bases align to TRBD1. This CDR3 has 16 amino acids. After removal of 5 bases from V and 5 bases from J, the junction contained 14 bases not matched to a gene. Germline V gives CDR1 SEHNR, CDR2 FQNEAQ (reference sequence). Full variable domain (remainder filled in from reference TRBV7-9 and TRBJ2-5): DTGVSQNPRHKITKRGQNVTFRCDPISEHNRLYWYRQTLGQGPEFLTYFQNEAQLEKSRLLSDRFSAERPKGSFSTLEIQRTEQGDSAMYLCASSLTGTAPLETQYFGPGTRLLVL.

This clone was found once. This chain joins TRBV4-1 and TRBJ1-5; 8 bases fit TRBD1. The J segment lost 2 bases and the V segment lost 8 bases, leaving 5 bases of the junction unmatched. The CDR3 contains 14 residues. Per the germline V gene, CDR1 is MGHRA and CDR2 is YSYEKL. Here the CDR3 DNA reads TGCGCCAGCGGACCGGGACAGGGCAATCAGCCCCAGCATTTT. This translates into CASGPGQGNQPQHF.

V is TRBV27 and J is TRBJ2-1; perhaps TRBD2 as D (6 bases). There are 14 residues in the CDR3. The germline V gene encodes CDR1 MNHEY and CDR2 SMNVEV (reference sequence). The V end lost 2 bases, the J end lost 9 bases, and 14 bases lay between the germline ends. The CDR3 reads CASSLGSGGTEQFF. The CDR3 DNA is TGTGCCAGCAGTTTAGGATCCGGGGGAACTGAGCAGTTCTTC.